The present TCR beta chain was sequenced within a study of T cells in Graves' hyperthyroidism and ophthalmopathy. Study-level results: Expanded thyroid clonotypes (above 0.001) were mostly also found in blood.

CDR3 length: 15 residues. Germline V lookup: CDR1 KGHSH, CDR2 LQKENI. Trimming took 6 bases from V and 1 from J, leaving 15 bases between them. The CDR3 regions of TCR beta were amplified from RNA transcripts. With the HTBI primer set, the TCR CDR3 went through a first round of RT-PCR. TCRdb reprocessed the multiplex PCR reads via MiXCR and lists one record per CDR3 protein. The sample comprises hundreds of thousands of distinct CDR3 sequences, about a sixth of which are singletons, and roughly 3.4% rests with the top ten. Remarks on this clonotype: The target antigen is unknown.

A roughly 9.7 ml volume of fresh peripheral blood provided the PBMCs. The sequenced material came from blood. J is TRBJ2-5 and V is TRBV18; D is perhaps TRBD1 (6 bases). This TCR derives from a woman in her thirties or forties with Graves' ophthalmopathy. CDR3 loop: CASSLMTGFQETQYF. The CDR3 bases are TGTGCCAGCTCCCTCATGACAGGATTCCAAGAGACCCAGTACTTC.